The rows below give T cell receptor beta chains drawn from one sample of a study of T cell changes during pregnancy in multiple sclerosis. Some clones are missing from TCRdb's copy, which holds only in-frame ones; the method was immunoSEQ multiplex PCR. The table records about 42,000 clones, roughly 84% of them present only once. The input for sequencing was CD4+ T cells from peripheral blood mononuclear cells, taken before pregnancy. The receptors were sampled from a female donor with multiple sclerosis, enrolled in a pregnancy study. CDR3s include the opening cysteine and the closing phenylalanine or tryptophan. Each record gives: V gene, CDR3 protein.

v_call: TRBV19; cdr3_aa: CASSMGTGGWSNQPQHF
v_call: TRBV30; cdr3_aa: CAWTGGASANNEQFF
v_call: TRBV9; cdr3_aa: CASSVENRANTEAFF
v_call: TRBV4-3; cdr3_aa: CASSQGGSRADTQYF
v_call: TRBV18; cdr3_aa: CASSLGGPANTEAFF
v_call: TRBV28; cdr3_aa: CASSPDSPTQYF
v_call: TRBV6-1; cdr3_aa: CASSEAGHGSPQHF
v_call: TRBV25-1; cdr3_aa: CASSDSGAWGYTF
v_call: TRBV30; cdr3_aa: CAWSVRSGLQETQYF
v_call: TRBV30; cdr3_aa: CAWRRGHFNEQFF
v_call: TRBV30; cdr3_aa: CAWSVAVAGTNVLTF
v_call: TRBV5-1; cdr3_aa: CASSSTRADTEAFF
v_call: TRBV7-9; cdr3_aa: CASSVQENTEAFF
v_call: TRBV5-1; cdr3_aa: CASSLGTAFLAKNIQYF
v_call: TRBV19; cdr3_aa: CASSIMTSGAPKETQYF
v_call: TRBV5-1; cdr3_aa: CASSLRGEQYF
v_call: TRBV4-1; cdr3_aa: CASSQGGISGANVLTF
v_call: TRBV7-9; cdr3_aa: CASSLRGNTEAFF
v_call: TRBV6-1; cdr3_aa: CASTRLKTEAFF
v_call: TRBV10-3; cdr3_aa: CAISQGVRRRQGSGYTF
v_call: TRBV19; cdr3_aa: CASSSGASGRTGELFF
v_call: TRBV18; cdr3_aa: CASSPPSFTEAFF
v_call: TRBV7-8; cdr3_aa: CASSPSTTDTQYF
v_call: TRBV9; cdr3_aa: CASSVESGATYEQYF